The present T cell receptor (beta chain) was sequenced within a study of technical replicates of blood from a handful of donors. This CDR3 has 16 residues. Trimming cost V 7 bases and J 0 bases, with 19 bases left between them. Germline CDR1 is SGHRS and CDR2 is YFSETQ. The assay was immunoSEQ multiplex PCR, and TCRdb's table has in-frame clones only and misses some. The data contain more than 90,000 clones, nearly 97% of them singletons. This TCR came from a human donor in good health. The chain carries TRBV5-1 and TRBJ1-1; D gene ambiguous. Sequencing was performed on T cells isolated from PBMCs. In nucleotides, the CDR3 is TGCGCCAGCCGTACTCTTCCAGGTCCTATGAACACTGAAGCTTTCTTT. The encoded protein is CASRTLPGPMNTEAFF.